The present entry profiles one T cell receptor (beta chain) with its context. Its antigen is still unknown. Nothing much larger sits one base from this clone, and base qualities are not available. The data belong to a study of CD8 T cells in ankylosing spondylitis (dated by TCRdb to about 2017). For context, the study as a whole: T cell receptor beta repertoires were profiled in healthy donors and ankylosing spondylitis patients so that disease-linked TCR variants could be found. The whole study cohort included some 100 healthy donors and 25 ankylosing spondylitis patients. Peripheral blood was sampled, and synovial fluid was additionally collected from ankylosing spondylitis patients. The full study reports these points: Blood from ankylosing spondylitis patients appeared to be characterized by a TCR beta motif made up of seven or eight highly homologous amino acid variants. A CD8+ phenotype was shown by the disease-linked clones, which were found at relatively low frequencies in peripheral blood. Some of the motif variants had been reported before in the synovial fluid and blood of reactive arthritis patients, a finding that suggests common disease-initiation mechanisms. The disease-linked clones were reported to be significantly enriched in matched synovial fluid samples from ankylosing spondylitis patients.

Spanning cysteine to phenylalanine, the CDR3 consists of 16 amino acids. Only CDR3 DNA is held: 48 bases, read in frame from base 1. Trimming accounts for 6 bases at V and 5 bases at J, while the number of junction bases matched to no gene is 10. CDR1 and CDR2, per the germline V gene (reference sequence), are LNHDA and SQIVND. The instrument was an Illumina HiSeq 2500. Quantitative 5'-RACE with molecular barcodes was the method used to prepare the TCR beta libraries. From the authors' description of their analysis: A new computational method, built on a probabilistic model of VDJ rearrangement, was used to identify disease-linked TCR variants. Starting from the raw public reads, TCRdb applied fastp trimming at Q25, assembled clones with MiXCR and retained in-frame beta chains. Identical CDR3 proteins give one entry, which carries the most common genes and DNA. The authors' filters were not applied to this entry. In all, the sample holds fewer than 400,000 distinct CDR3 sequences, and about a fifth of those were seen once. Clones ranked in the top ten supply less than 20% of the sample.

The TCR was taken from a male donor with ankylosing spondylitis. The sequence links TRBV19 to TRBJ2-1; the junction holds 10 bases that match TRBD1. The sequenced material came from blood, either unsorted or a sorted T cell fraction (not recorded which). The CDR3 protein sequence reads: CASSRDRGSGNNEQFF. At the DNA level, the sequence is TGTGCCAGTAGCCGGGACAGGGGAAGTGGGAACAATGAGCAGTTCTTC.